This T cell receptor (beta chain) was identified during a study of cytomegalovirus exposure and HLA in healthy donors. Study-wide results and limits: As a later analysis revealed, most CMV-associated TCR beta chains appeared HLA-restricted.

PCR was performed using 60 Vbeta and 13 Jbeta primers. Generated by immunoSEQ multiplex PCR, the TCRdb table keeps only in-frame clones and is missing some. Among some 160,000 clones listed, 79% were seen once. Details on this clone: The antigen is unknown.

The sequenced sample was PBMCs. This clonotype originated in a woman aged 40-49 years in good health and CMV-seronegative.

In nucleotides, the CDR3 is TGCGCCAGCAGTACGACCGGGGACACTGAAGCTTTCTTT. Protein product: CASSTTGDTEAFF. The chain has TRBV10-2 and TRBJ1-1; D ambiguous. Germline CDR1 WSHSY, CDR2 SAAADI. V was trimmed by 5 bases and J by 3 bases, leaving 10 bases between them. There are 13 residues in the CDR3.